This T cell receptor beta chain came from a study of T-cell reconstitution after alpha-beta-depleted transplantation in children (dated by TCRdb to the mid-2010s). Regarding the complete study: The study quantitatively tracked T-cell immune reconstitution after TCRalphabeta/CD19-depleted allogeneic hematopoietic cell transplantation in children using TCR repertoire profiling. Study-wide conclusions, independent of this receptor: Hyperexpanded clone frequencies declined over subsequent months; after one year, T-cell counts and TCRbeta diversity were mostly attributed to newly produced T cells. In some patients, the high TCRbeta diversity seen at day 60 was put down to recipient T cells and intrathymic progenitors that had survived conditioning. Apparently early alphabetaT-cell count recovery about two months after transplant reportedly relied on only several hundred rapidly expanded clones derived from non-depleted graft cells.

This clonotype was detected only a few times. It has no known antigen specificity. No much larger clone is present one base from it, and per-base qualities are unavailable. The library was built by means of PCR. The reads were generated on an Illumina HiSeq 2500. TCR library preparation used molecular barcoding, with unique molecular identifiers applied to normalize quantification of the TCRbeta repertoire. The raw public data were reprocessed by TCRdb itself: fastp quality trimming at Q25, MiXCR clonotype calling, in-frame beta chains only. When rows share a CDR3 protein, they turn into one entry using the most common DNA and genes. The sample data list about 300,000 distinct CDR3 sequences, and roughly 7.8% of these were observed just once. The ten largest clones represent around 9.8% of the sample. Reading the label with the study, this specimen's treatment or condition is: allogeneic hematopoietic cell transplantation with graft depleted of TCRalphabeta T cells and CD19 B cells. The transplant recipients were children given TCRalphabeta/CD19-depleted allogeneic hematopoietic cell grafts.

The V end loses 4 bases and the J end loses 5 bases, and a stretch of 14 bases separates them. CDR1 LGHDT and CDR2 YNNKEL are derived from the germline V gene (reference sequence). The cysteine opens and the phenylalanine closes a CDR3 of 14 amino acids. The read is trimmed to its CDR3 DNA, 42 bases read in frame from base 1. The rearranged chain carries TRBV3-1 and TRBJ1-1; TRBD1 is possibly the D segment (6 matching bases). The receptor comes from a female patient between 2 and 15 years old who had a stem cell transplant for Fanconi anemia, so the T cells may come from the graft donor. The sample was peripheral blood, taken 360 days after TCRalphabeta/CD19-depleted stem cell transplant. The CDR3 protein sequence reads: CASSRLGAGTEAFF. The nucleotides are TGTGCCAGCAGCCGGTTGGGGGCAGGTACTGAAGCTTTCTTT.